Sequencing of this T cell receptor beta chain was carried out in a study of T cell repertoires in ileal Crohn's disease. Study-level information: At surgery, less than 45% of patients smoked, with median disease duration roughly 8.3 years. Biopsies of the neoterminal ileum at postoperative colonoscopy form M6 samples. Study-level findings and limits: Every patient over 26.8% clonality showed endoscopic recurrence. Endoscopy was done a median roughly 6.9 months after surgery.

CDR3 length: 16 residues. V lost 1 base and J lost 10, with 20 bases in between. Germline V gives CDR1 SGHDN, CDR2 FVKESK. The time point denotes: neoterminal ileum biopsy at postoperative endoscopy, about 6 months after surgery. As to this clone: Its antigen is currently unknown.

Using immunoSEQ multiplex PCR, the repertoire was profiled, and TCRdb retains in-frame clones only, with some absent. Counted here are about 15,000 clones, around 80% occurring once; the ten biggest clones make up about 4%. The clonotype comes from an adult with Crohn's disease. Sequenced sample: ileal tissue. This rearrangement joins TRBV14 to TRBJ2-1, with TRBD2 as a possible D gene (6 bases). CDR3 loop: CASSQVKGLPLMEQFF. The CDR3 DNA reads as TGTGCCAGCAGCCAAGTCAAGGGACTCCCGCTGATGGAGCAGTTCTTC. The variable domain in full, with the rest retrieved from reference TRBV14 and TRBJ2-1, is EAGVTQFPSHSVIEKGQTVTLRCDPISGHDNLYWYRRVMGKEIKFLLHFVKESKQDESGMPNNRFLAERTGGTYSTLKVQPAELEDSGVYFCASSQVKGLPLMEQFFGPGTRLTVL.